This T cell receptor (beta chain) was sequenced during a study of blood T cell repertoires in COVID-19. As for the study in general: Sites in the United States, Italy and Spain provided acute and convalescent COVID-19 samples. In each case, the material was cDNA or gDNA derived from T cells, B-cell-depleted T cells, or PBMCs.

The CDR3 runs to 16 residues. V dropped 4 bases and J dropped 8 bases, with 20 bases sitting between them. The germline CDR1 and CDR2 sequences are LNHDA and SQIVND (reference sequence). In the authors' methods: Reference gene primers were amplified, and this amplification served to estimate nucleated cell counts. Sequencing used immunoSEQ multiplex PCR; TCRdb keeps in-frame clones, though not all of them. V and J calls and clone size are as listed in that table; D and trimming were resolved from the DNA. The table includes roughly 250,000 clones, roughly 90% detected once. The chain has TRBV19 and TRBJ1-4, with unresolved D. Input material: peripheral blood. This receptor was obtained from a man aged 60 to 75 who had recovered from COVID-19. The CDR3 loop is CASSTSFGRQWEKLFF. The CDR3 nucleotides are TGTGCCAGTAGTACCTCTTTTGGCCGCCAATGGGAAAAACTGTTTTTT.